A selection of T cell receptor beta chains follows, all from one sample in a study of vaccination and CD4 T cells after COVID-19. The antigens of these receptors remain unknown. One entry per CDR3 protein results from TCRdb running MiXCR on the PCR reads. The top ten clones hold 14% to 15% of a sample with 11,000 to 15,000 distinct CDR3 sequences, roughly 39% of them seen once. What was sequenced was CD4+ T cells from blood, cultured in vitro. The receptors come from a human donor who had recovered from COVID-19. Each CDR3 is given with its conserved first and last residue. A D gene is named only where the DNA matches it firmly. Only some rows state a clone size, as once, few, many or a class for expanded clones.

length: 16; V: TRBV12-3/TRBV12-4; J: TRBJ1-1; D: NA; size: NA; DNA: TGTGCCAGCAGACCTAACCCGGGAGGTCCGAACACTGAAGCTTTCTTT; CDR3: CASRPNPGGPNTEAFF
length: 14; V: TRBV20-1; J: TRBJ2-3; D: NA; size: NA; DNA: TGCAGTGCTAGCTTAGCGGAAGCCACAGATACGCAGTATTTT; CDR3: CSASLAEATDTQYF
length: 15; V: TRBV10-3; J: TRBJ1-1; D: TRBD1; size: few; DNA: TGTGCCATCAGCGGGACAGGAGAGGGGAGGACTGAAGCTTTCTTT; CDR3: CAISGTGEGRTEAFF
length: 16; V: TRBV18; J: TRBJ2-5; D: NA; size: once; DNA: TGTGCCAGCTCACCACCTTCGTTAGGGGCCCAGGAGACCCAGTACTTC; CDR3: CASSPPSLGAQETQYF
length: 12; V: TRBV20-1; J: TRBJ2-1; D: NA; size: NA; DNA: TGCAGTGCTAGAGCCTTCGACAATGAGCAGTTCTTC; CDR3: CSARAFDNEQFF
length: 16; V: TRBV7-9; J: TRBJ1-3; D: TRBD1; size: few; DNA: TGTGCCAGCAGCTTCGGATTACAGGGGGCAGGAAACACCATATATTTT; CDR3: CASSFGLQGAGNTIYF
length: 16; V: TRBV5-1; J: TRBJ1-2; D: TRBD1; size: NA; DNA: TGCGCCAGCAGCTCCACGACAGGGGGCATGGTCTATGGCTACACCTTC; CDR3: CASSSTTGGMVYGYTF
length: 13; V: TRBV12-3/TRBV12-4; J: TRBJ1-1; D: NA; size: NA; DNA: TGTGCCAGCAGTTCATGGTCGAACACTGAAGCTTTCTTT; CDR3: CASSSWSNTEAFF
length: 17; V: TRBV4-3; J: TRBJ1-3; D: NA; size: few; DNA: TGCGCCAGCAGCCAAGAACGGGTCGCGACGTTCGGAAACACCATATATTTT; CDR3: CASSQERVATFGNTIYF
length: 12; V: TRBV2; J: TRBJ1-2; D: TRBD1; size: NA; DNA: TGTGCCATCCCAGGGGGCGGCTATGGCTACACCTTC; CDR3: CAIPGGGYGYTF
length: 16; V: TRBV4-1; J: TRBJ2-2; D: TRBD2; size: NA; DNA: TGCGCCAGCAGTAACGCCGGGACTAGCGGCACCGGGGAGCTGTTTTTT; CDR3: CASSNAGTSGTGELFF
length: 13; V: TRBV19; J: TRBJ2-3; D: NA; size: once; DNA: TGTGCCAGTAGTATAGGGGCTACAGATACGCAGTATTTT; CDR3: CASSIGATDTQYF
length: 15; V: TRBV11-2; J: TRBJ2-7; D: NA; size: few; DNA: TGTGCCAGCAGCTACCAGGGCCGGATGTACTACGAGCAGTACTTC; CDR3: CASSYQGRMYYEQYF
length: 13; V: TRBV15; J: TRBJ2-5; D: TRBD2; size: NA; DNA: TGTGCCATCTCGCGGGGGTTGGCGGAGACCCAGTACTTC; CDR3: CAISRGLAETQYF
length: 14; V: TRBV6-5; J: TRBJ1-1; D: NA; size: few; DNA: TGTGCCAGCAGTTACTCCGGATGGGACACTGAAGCTTTCTTT; CDR3: CASSYSGWDTEAFF
length: 13; V: TRBV5-4; J: TRBJ2-7; D: NA; size: NA; DNA: TGTGCCAGCAGCTTGCAATACGGGGCCGAGCAGTACTTC; CDR3: CASSLQYGAEQYF
length: 16; V: TRBV2; J: TRBJ2-7; D: NA; size: few; DNA: TGTGCCAGCAGTGAAGATCTTAGCCGGGGACTGTACGAGCAGTACTTC; CDR3: CASSEDLSRGLYEQYF
length: 16; V: TRBV5-1; J: TRBJ1-2; D: NA; size: few; DNA: TGCGCCAGCAGCGGGGTGCGGGGATCCATGGGCTATGGCTACACCTTC; CDR3: CASSGVRGSMGYGYTF
length: 14; V: TRBV12-3/TRBV12-4; J: TRBJ1-2; D: NA; size: NA; DNA: TGTGCCAGCAGCCGCTCGACAGCCCTATATGGCTACACCTTC; CDR3: CASSRSTALYGYTF
length: 14; V: TRBV11-2; J: TRBJ2-5; D: TRBD1; size: NA; DNA: TGTGCCAGCAGCGGGACAGGGTTGACAGAGACCCAGTACTTC; CDR3: CASSGTGLTETQYF
length: 12; V: TRBV10-1; J: TRBJ1-1; D: NA; size: NA; DNA: TGCGCCAGCAGTTCTGATAGCACTGAAGCTTTCTTT; CDR3: CASSSDSTEAFF
length: 13; V: TRBV7-9; J: TRBJ2-1; D: NA; size: NA; DNA: TGTGCCAGTCTAGGGAGAGCCTACAATGAGCAGTTCTTC; CDR3: CASLGRAYNEQFF
length: 19; V: TRBV7-2; J: TRBJ1-5; D: NA; size: NA; DNA: TGTGCCAGCAGCAACACCCCCTCGGGGGGTCTAGCGGGGCATCAGCCCCAGCATTTT; CDR3: CASSNTPSGGLAGHQPQHF
length: 11; V: TRBV29-1; J: TRBJ2-3; D: NA; size: NA; DNA: TGCAGCGTCGGTACGGCAGATACGCAGTATTTT; CDR3: CSVGTADTQYF
length: 14; V: TRBV30; J: TRBJ1-1; D: TRBD1; size: NA; DNA: TGTGCCTGGAGTGTAAAGGGGGCGTTCGATGAAGCTTTCTTT; CDR3: CAWSVKGAFDEAFF
length: 14; V: TRBV6-1; J: TRBJ2-2; D: NA; size: NA; DNA: TGTGCCAGCAGGGGGCGGGGACGGACCGGGGAGCTGTTTTTT; CDR3: CASRGRGRTGELFF
length: 15; V: TRBV6-1; J: TRBJ1-5; D: NA; size: few; DNA: TGTGCCAGCAGCCGTCAGGGAAGGAGCAATCAGCCCCAGCATTTT; CDR3: CASSRQGRSNQPQHF
length: 13; V: TRBV11-3; J: TRBJ1-2; D: NA; size: few; DNA: TGTGCCAGCAGCTTTGGACAGCACTATGGCTACACCTTC; CDR3: CASSFGQHYGYTF
length: 14; V: TRBV7-9; J: TRBJ2-1; D: NA; size: NA; DNA: TGTGCCAGCAGCTTTACTGGTGGAACCAATGAGCAGTTCTTC; CDR3: CASSFTGGTNEQFF
length: 14; V: TRBV6-1; J: TRBJ2-7; D: TRBD1; size: NA; DNA: TGTGCCAGCAGATTGGGACAGGGGACGTACGAGCAGTACTTC; CDR3: CASRLGQGTYEQYF
length: 13; V: TRBV30; J: TRBJ1-1; D: NA; size: few; DNA: TGTGCCTGGAGTGTGGTCAGGGCCACTGAAGCTTTCTTT; CDR3: CAWSVVRATEAFF
length: 15; V: TRBV2; J: TRBJ2-7; D: TRBD2; size: NA; DNA: TGTGCCAGTGACTTTAGCGGGGGGATCGGGGGAGAGCAGTACTTC; CDR3: CASDFSGGIGGEQYF
length: 15; V: TRBV12-3/TRBV12-4; J: TRBJ1-4; D: TRBD1; size: NA; DNA: TGTGCCAGCGGACCCGCAGGGGGGGGGCGGGAAAAACTGTTTTTT; CDR3: CASGPAGGGREKLFF
length: 15; V: TRBV5-4; J: TRBJ1-2; D: NA; size: few; DNA: TGTGCCAGCAGCTTGGAATGGTCGATTGGCTATGGCTACACCTTC; CDR3: CASSLEWSIGYGYTF
length: 14; V: TRBV6-1; J: TRBJ2-2; D: TRBD2; size: NA; DNA: TGTGCCAGCACTGGACTAGCGGGGGGCAGGGAGCTGTTTTTT; CDR3: CASTGLAGGRELFF
length: 16; V: TRBV20-1; J: TRBJ2-3; D: TRBD2; size: NA; DNA: TGCAGTGCCTCCGGACTAGCGGGGGCAAGCACAGATACGCAGTATTTT; CDR3: CSASGLAGASTDTQYF
length: 15; V: TRBV6-4; J: TRBJ2-3; D: NA; size: NA; DNA: TGTGCCAGCAGCGAGAATCCCGGCTTGGCAGATACGCAGTATTTT; CDR3: CASSENPGLADTQYF
length: 15; V: TRBV7-9; J: TRBJ1-4; D: TRBD1; size: few; DNA: TGTGCCAGCAGCTCCTTACAGGGGGCAGAAGAAAAACTGTTTTTT; CDR3: CASSSLQGAEEKLFF
length: 14; V: TRBV6-1; J: TRBJ1-1; D: NA; size: NA; DNA: TGTGCCAGCAGTCACCAAACCTCCCCCGATAGAGCTTTCTTT; CDR3: CASSHQTSPDRAFF
length: 14; V: TRBV15; J: TRBJ2-7; D: NA; size: few; DNA: TGTGCCACCAGCAGAGGTCCACAGTCCTACGAGCAGTACTTC; CDR3: CATSRGPQSYEQYF
length: 14; V: TRBV6-5; J: TRBJ1-2; D: NA; size: few; DNA: TGTGCCAGCAGTTACGCCGGGGGTATCGGTGGCTACACCTTC; CDR3: CASSYAGGIGGYTF
length: 14; V: TRBV19; J: TRBJ1-2; D: NA; size: NA; DNA: TGTGCCAGTAGTATAGGGACGGGAACGTATGGCTACACCTTC; CDR3: CASSIGTGTYGYTF
length: 17; V: TRBV10-3; J: TRBJ1-3; D: NA; size: NA; DNA: TGTGCCATCAGTGAGTCCGGGGGGGCCAGCTCTGGAAACACCATATATTTT; CDR3: CAISESGGASSGNTIYF
length: 12; V: TRBV2; J: TRBJ2-7; D: NA; size: few; DNA: TGTGCCAGCAGTCAAGGGGGCTACGAGCAGTACTTC; CDR3: CASSQGGYEQYF
length: 14; V: TRBV5-1; J: TRBJ2-3; D: NA; size: NA; DNA: TGCGCCAGCAGTGGCAGGACAAGCACAGATACGCAGTATTTT; CDR3: CASSGRTSTDTQYF
length: 15; V: TRBV6-5; J: TRBJ2-2; D: NA; size: NA; DNA: TGTGCCAGCAGTTACGGCGTTTTTGACACCGGGGAGCTGTTTTTT; CDR3: CASSYGVFDTGELFF
length: 13; V: TRBV20-1; J: TRBJ2-2; D: NA; size: few; DNA: TGCAGTGCTAGGGAGCCGAACACCGGGGAGCTGTTTTTT; CDR3: CSAREPNTGELFF
length: 14; V: TRBV30; J: TRBJ1-2; D: NA; size: NA; DNA: TGTGCCTGGAAAAAGGAGGGGATCGACTATGGCTACACCTTC; CDR3: CAWKKEGIDYGYTF
length: 17; V: TRBV4-1; J: TRBJ1-3; D: NA; size: few; DNA: TGCGCCAGCAGCCCTAGCCCCCGACTAGTGGCAGGAAACACCATATATTTT; CDR3: CASSPSPRLVAGNTIYF
length: 14; V: TRBV25-1; J: TRBJ2-3; D: TRBD1; size: NA; DNA: TGTGCCAGCAGTTTAGCAGGGGGCGCGAATACGCAGTATTTT; CDR3: CASSLAGGANTQYF
length: 18; V: TRBV6-2/TRBV6-3; J: TRBJ1-5; D: NA; size: NA; DNA: TGTGCCAGCAGTGAAAGGTCGTGGAACAGGGAGTTCGGTCAGCCCCAGCATTTT; CDR3: CASSERSWNREFGQPQHF
length: 11; V: TRBV7-2; J: TRBJ1-6; D: NA; size: NA; DNA: TGTGCCAGCAGCTTAGACTCACCCCTCCACTTT; CDR3: CASSLDSPLHF
length: 15; V: TRBV5-1; J: TRBJ1-4; D: TRBD1; size: few; DNA: TGCGCCAGCAGTTTACAGGGGTACGCTAATGAAAAACTGTTTTTT; CDR3: CASSLQGYANEKLFF
length: 15; V: TRBV5-1; J: TRBJ1-3; D: NA; size: NA; DNA: TGCGCCAGCAGCTTGGACGGGTCCTCTGGAAACACCATATATTTT; CDR3: CASSLDGSSGNTIYF
length: 14; V: TRBV7-2; J: TRBJ2-7; D: TRBD2; size: NA; DNA: TGTGCCAGCAGCTTTCGACTAGCGGGCCACGAGCAGTACTTC; CDR3: CASSFRLAGHEQYF